The rows below give T cell receptor beta chains drawn from one sample of a study of blood T cell repertoires in COVID-19. The method was immunoSEQ multiplex PCR; TCRdb's version includes in-frame clones alone and lacks a portion of them. The sample yields over 100,000 clones, 88% seen once. Input material: peripheral blood. These receptors all stem from a man aged 50-60 years with acute or convalescent COVID-19. Each CDR3 is given with its conserved first and last residue. Each record gives: D gene, V gene, clone size, J gene, CDR3 DNA, CDR3 protein. The D gene is left open where the match is weak. Size is stated for part of the rows, as once, few or many counts, or as a class when the clone is expanded.

TRBD2	TRBV5-8	NA	TRBJ2-1	TGTGCCAGCAGGCCCCTGGGTAGCGGGAGCTACAATGAGCAGTTCTTC	CASRPLGSGSYNEQFF
TRBD1	TRBV6-4	NA	TRBJ1-2	TGTGCCAGCAGTCCCTCCGGGACAGCTTTCTATGGCTACACCTTC	CASSPSGTAFYGYTF
NA	TRBV29-1	NA	TRBJ1-2	TGCAGCGTAGACCAGGGTGGCTATGGCTACACCTTC	CSVDQGGYGYTF
NA	TRBV30	NA	TRBJ1-5	TGTGCCTGGGAGGACGGAGGTAATCAGCCCCAGCATTTT	CAWEDGGNQPQHF
NA	TRBV7-8	once	TRBJ1-2	TGTGCCAGCAGCCGAGGCCCCTCTGGGAGCTATGGCTACACCTTC	CASSRGPSGSYGYTF
NA	TRBV3-1/TRBV3-2	NA	TRBJ2-1	TGTGCCAGCAGCCCAGCAGCAGGACTGCAGTTCTTC	CASSPAAGLQFF
NA	TRBV7-8	NA	TRBJ2-3	TGTGCCAGCAGCAAAAGCAGGGCCCCCTACACAGATACGCAGTATTTT	CASSKSRAPYTDTQYF
NA	TRBV4-1	NA	TRBJ1-2	TGCGCCAGCAGCCCAGTACAGACTATGAACTATGGCTACACCTTC	CASSPVQTMNYGYTF
TRBD1	TRBV7-2	NA	TRBJ2-7	TGTGCCAGCAGCTCCACAAACTACCCCGGGACAGGGGCAGCCTACGAGCAGTACTTC	CASSSTNYPGTGAAYEQYF
TRBD1	TRBV28	NA	TRBJ1-1	TGTGCCAGCAGTTTATCCATACTGACAGGGGAGAACACTGAAGCTTTCTTT	CASSLSILTGENTEAFF
NA	TRBV7-8	NA	TRBJ1-1	TGTGCCAGCAGCTTCGTCATTAGGGAGGGGCGAGGGACTGAAGCTTTCTTT	CASSFVIREGRGTEAFF
TRBD2	TRBV11-2	once	TRBJ2-7	TGTGCCAGCAGCTATTCGTCCAACCGAGGAGCGGGAAGTTGGCAGTACTTC	CASSYSSNRGAGSWQYF
NA	TRBV30	NA	TRBJ2-3	TGTGCCCGTTCAAGGGGACTGTTTACTAGCACAGATACGCAGTATTTT	CARSRGLFTSTDTQYF
NA	TRBV3-1/TRBV3-2	NA	TRBJ1-1	TGTGCCAGCAGCCACGCATCGGACAACTCTTTT	CASSHASDNSF
TRBD2	TRBV6-5	NA	TRBJ2-1	TGTGCCAGCAGTTACAGGGGACTAAACAACAATGAGCAGTTCTTC	CASSYRGLNNNEQFF
NA	TRBV6-1	NA	TRBJ1-2	TGTGCCAGCAGTGAAGGACAGGATGGCTACACCTTC	CASSEGQDGYTF
NA	TRBV3-1/TRBV3-2	NA	TRBJ2-4	TGTGCCAGCGGTGGCGGGCCTGGCAAAAACATTCAGTACTTC	CASGGGPGKNIQYF
TRBD1	TRBV18	NA	TRBJ1-2	TGTGCCAGCTCACCCCAGAACCCGGGACAGGGAAACTATGGCTACACCTTC	CASSPQNPGQGNYGYTF
NA	TRBV5-1	NA	TRBJ2-7	TGCGCCAGCACCTGGGCAGGCCTCTCTTCCGAGCAGTACTTC	CASTWAGLSSEQYF
NA	TRBV5-6	NA	TRBJ1-2	TGTGCCAGCAGCTACCGCCTTGTCCCTAGCCACTATGGCTACACCTTC	CASSYRLVPSHYGYTF
TRBD1	TRBV7-2	NA	TRBJ1-2	TGTGCCAGCAGCTCCCAGGGGGCGAACTATGGCTACACCTTC	CASSSQGANYGYTF
TRBD2	TRBV3-1/TRBV3-2	NA	TRBJ2-1	TGTGCCAGCAGCCAGGGGACTAAAGGAAGCCAGTTCTTC	CASSQGTKGSQFF
NA	TRBV27	NA	TRBJ1-5	TGTGCCAGCAGTCCGACAGGTTGGGGCAATCAGCCCCAGCATTTT	CASSPTGWGNQPQHF
TRBD2	TRBV2	NA	TRBJ2-1	TGTGCCAGCAGACCAACTAGCGGGGTTTACAATGAGCAGTTCTTC	CASRPTSGVYNEQFF
NA	TRBV5-1	NA	TRBJ1-1	TGCGCCAGCAGCCCCCCTCCCGGTACGATCACTGAAGCTTTCTTT	CASSPPPGTITEAFF
TRBD2	TRBV4-1	NA	TRBJ2-1	TGCGCCAGCAGCCTGACGGGGGGGAGCTCCTACAATGAGCAGTTCTTC	CASSLTGGSSYNEQFF
TRBD2	TRBV6-5	NA	TRBJ2-5	TGTGCCAGCACCAGAGGCACTAGCGGAGCCGAGACCCAGTACTTC	CASTRGTSGAETQYF
TRBD2	TRBV5-1	NA	TRBJ2-7	TGCGCCAGCAGCTTGGAGTTAGCGGGAGGTGGCAACGAGCAGTACTTC	CASSLELAGGGNEQYF
NA	TRBV18	NA	TRBJ1-1	TGTGCCAGTCTCGTACCGGGAAGACTGGAAGCTTTCTTT	CASLVPGRLEAFF
NA	TRBV5-1	NA	TRBJ1-1	TGCGCCAGCAGCTTGCTGGGGGCGAACACTGAAGCTTTCTTT	CASSLLGANTEAFF
NA	TRBV5-1	NA	TRBJ2-5	TGCGCCAGCAGCCTGGGACTCTCAGGGGAGACCCAGTACTTC	CASSLGLSGETQYF
TRBD1	TRBV6-5	once	TRBJ1-2	TGTGCCAGCAGAGAGGGACAGACTACTTCTTATGGCTACACCTTC	CASREGQTTSYGYTF
TRBD1	TRBV27	NA	TRBJ2-1	TGTGCCAGCAGTCTGGACAGGGGGGACAATGAGCAGTTCTTC	CASSLDRGDNEQFF
NA	TRBV6-5	once	TRBJ1-1	TGTGCCAGCACCGTAGGTGGGAGGAACACTGAAGCTTTCTTT	CASTVGGRNTEAFF
NA	TRBV19	NA	TRBJ2-1	TGTGCCAGTAGTATCACCCCGGGACTTTCAGAGCAGTTCTTC	CASSITPGLSEQFF
NA	TRBV9	NA	TRBJ1-1	TGTGCCAAAAGACGGGGGAACACTGAAGCTTTCTTT	CAKRRGNTEAFF
NA	TRBV10-2	NA	TRBJ1-5	TGCGCCAGCAGTGAGTCGGCAGGGAACGATCAGCCCCAGCATTTT	CASSESAGNDQPQHF
TRBD1	TRBV19	NA	TRBJ2-7	TGTGCCAGTAGTAGGACAGGGGGAACCTACGAGCAGTACTTC	CASSRTGGTYEQYF
NA	TRBV28	NA	TRBJ2-1	TGTGCCAGCAGTTTCCCTCTGGGCATGCAAGGTCACTACAATGAGCAGTTCTTC	CASSFPLGMQGHYNEQFF
TRBD2	TRBV5-4	NA	TRBJ2-3	TGTGCCAGCAGGGGGGGGGAGAACACAGATACGCAGTATTTT	CASRGGENTDTQYF
NA	TRBV14	NA	TRBJ2-1	TGTGCCAGCAGCCAAGATCAAGCGAGGTCGGGGGAGCAGTTCTTC	CASSQDQARSGEQFF
NA	TRBV3-1/TRBV3-2	NA	TRBJ1-1	TGTGCCAGCAGCCAAGATACATCTGGCAAGAACACTGAAGCTTTCTTT	CASSQDTSGKNTEAFF
NA	TRBV27	NA	TRBJ2-1	TGTGCCAGCAGCTTTTACAATGAGCAGTTCTTC	CASSFYNEQFF
TRBD1	TRBV5-1	NA	TRBJ2-2	TGCGCCAGCAGAAAGGTGACAGGGGGGAACACCGGGGAGCTGTTTTTT	CASRKVTGGNTGELFF
TRBD2	TRBV28	NA	TRBJ2-1	TGTGCCAGCAGTTTACTCCTAGCGGGAACCTACAATGAGCAGTTCTTC	CASSLLLAGTYNEQFF
TRBD1	TRBV3-1/TRBV3-2	once	TRBJ1-1	TGTGCCAGCAGCTACACGGGACAGGGGGCGCGATTTGTTGAAGCTTTCTTT	CASSYTGQGARFVEAFF
TRBD2	TRBV7-2	NA	TRBJ2-7	TGTGCCAGCAGCTTAGTTTGGGGCGGGACTAGCGGGTACGAGCAGTACTTC	CASSLVWGGTSGYEQYF
TRBD2	TRBV5-1	NA	TRBJ2-7	TGCGCCAGCAGCTTGGGACTAGCGGGGGGATACGAGCAGTACTTC	CASSLGLAGGYEQYF